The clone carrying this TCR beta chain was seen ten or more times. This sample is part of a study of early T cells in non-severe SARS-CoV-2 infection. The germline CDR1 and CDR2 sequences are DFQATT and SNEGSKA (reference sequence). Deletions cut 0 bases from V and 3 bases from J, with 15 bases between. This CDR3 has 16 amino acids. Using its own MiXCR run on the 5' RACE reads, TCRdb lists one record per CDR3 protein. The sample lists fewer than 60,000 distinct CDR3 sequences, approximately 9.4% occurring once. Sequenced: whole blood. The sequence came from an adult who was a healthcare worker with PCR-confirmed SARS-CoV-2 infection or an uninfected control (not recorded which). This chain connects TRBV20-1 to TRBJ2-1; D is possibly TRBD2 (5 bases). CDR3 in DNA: TGCAGTGCTAGAGATTTAAAACTAGGAGACTACAATGAGCAGTTCTTC. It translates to CSARDLKLGDYNEQFF.